This T cell receptor (beta chain) was obtained from a study of blood T cell repertoires in COVID-19. The ends lost 0 bases at V and 4 bases at J; junction bases unmatched: 3. Germline V gives CDR1 SGDLS, CDR2 YYNGEE. This CDR3 has 16 amino acids. Only in-frame clones appear in the TCRdb table, and some are missing; sequencing was by immunoSEQ multiplex PCR. The data contain more than 70,000 clones, about 88% of them singletons. The chain joins TRBV9 to TRBJ2-2, with 10 bases aligning to TRBD2. Sequencing input: peripheral blood. This receptor was identified in a man older than 75 with active or convalescent COVID-19. CDR3 bases: TGTGCCAGCAGCGTAGTAGCGGGAGGCCGCACCGGGGAGCTGTTTTTT. Its translation: CASSVVAGGRTGELFF.